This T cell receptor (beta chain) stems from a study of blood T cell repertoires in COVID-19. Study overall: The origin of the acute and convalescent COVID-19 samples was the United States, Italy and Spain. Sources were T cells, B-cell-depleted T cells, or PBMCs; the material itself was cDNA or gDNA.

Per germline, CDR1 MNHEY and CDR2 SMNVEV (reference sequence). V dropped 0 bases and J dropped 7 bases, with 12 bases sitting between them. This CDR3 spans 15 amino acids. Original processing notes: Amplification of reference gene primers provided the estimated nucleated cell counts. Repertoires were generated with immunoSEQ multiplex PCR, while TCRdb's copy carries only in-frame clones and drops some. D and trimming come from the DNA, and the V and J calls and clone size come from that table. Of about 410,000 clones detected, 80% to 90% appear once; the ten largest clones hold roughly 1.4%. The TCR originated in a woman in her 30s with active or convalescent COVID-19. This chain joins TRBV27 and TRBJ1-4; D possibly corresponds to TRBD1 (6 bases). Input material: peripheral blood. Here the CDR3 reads CASSLSGGQGEKLFF. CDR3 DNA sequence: TGTGCCAGCAGTTTATCGGGGGGGCAAGGTGAAAAACTGTTTTTT.